The present T cell receptor beta chain was sequenced within a study of early T cells in non-severe SARS-CoV-2 infection. TCRdb re-called the 5' RACE reads with MiXCR, one entry per CDR3 protein. The table has about 53,000 distinct CDR3 sequences, approximately 12% seen once; the top ten hold over 2.5%. Sequencing used whole blood, obtained at baseline. This sequence was found in an adult who was a healthcare worker with PCR-confirmed SARS-CoV-2 infection or an uninfected control (not recorded which).

The CDR3 DNA is TGTGCCAGCACCATGACAGGGAGCTCGTATGGCTACACCTTC. It translates to CASTMTGSSYGYTF. The chain links TRBV6-2 or TRBV6-3 to TRBJ1-2; 7 bases are a match to TRBD1. The CDR3 has 14 residues. CDR1 and CDR2 (germline): MNHEY, SVGEGT. V shed 7 bases and J 5 bases; nucleotides not matched to a gene: 10.